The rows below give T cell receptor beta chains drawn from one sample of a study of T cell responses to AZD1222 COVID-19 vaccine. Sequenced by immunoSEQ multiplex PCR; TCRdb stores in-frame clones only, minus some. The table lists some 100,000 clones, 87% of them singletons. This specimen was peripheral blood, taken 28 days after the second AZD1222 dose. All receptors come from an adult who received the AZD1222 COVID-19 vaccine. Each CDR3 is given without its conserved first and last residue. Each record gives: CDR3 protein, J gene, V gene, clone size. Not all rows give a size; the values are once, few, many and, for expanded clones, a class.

CDR3aa: ASSFGGGGETQY; j_gene: TRBJ2-5; v_gene: TRBV5-4; abundance: -
CDR3aa: ASRPPGVYGYT; j_gene: TRBJ1-2; v_gene: TRBV11-2; abundance: -
CDR3aa: ASSQDVVSSGNTIY; j_gene: TRBJ1-3; v_gene: TRBV3-1/TRBV3-2; abundance: -
CDR3aa: ASSRDRGGNQPQH; j_gene: TRBJ1-5; v_gene: TRBV19; abundance: once
CDR3aa: ASSLWGPAPGLAGGKTYEQY; j_gene: TRBJ2-7; v_gene: TRBV27; abundance: -
CDR3aa: ASETSGGSYNSPLH; j_gene: TRBJ1-6; v_gene: TRBV7-9; abundance: -
CDR3aa: SARVDRDHH; j_gene: TRBJ1-6; v_gene: TRBV20-1; abundance: -
CDR3aa: ASSVGGQGALETQY; j_gene: TRBJ2-5; v_gene: TRBV9; abundance: -
CDR3aa: ATRGQGGDNSPLH; j_gene: TRBJ1-6; v_gene: TRBV24-1; abundance: -
CDR3aa: ASSSPGNTIY; j_gene: TRBJ1-3; v_gene: TRBV5-8; abundance: -
CDR3aa: ASSPPGPSGTGELF; j_gene: TRBJ2-2; v_gene: TRBV18; abundance: -
CDR3aa: ASSIRENTEAF; j_gene: TRBJ1-1; v_gene: TRBV19; abundance: -
CDR3aa: ASSLAPGIYEQY; j_gene: TRBJ2-7; v_gene: TRBV5-1; abundance: -
CDR3aa: ASSRNGALSQPQH; j_gene: TRBJ1-5; v_gene: TRBV7-2; abundance: -
CDR3aa: ASSSPRHGSLTNYGYT; j_gene: TRBJ1-2; v_gene: TRBV27; abundance: -
CDR3aa: ASSQTGLYGYT; j_gene: TRBJ1-2; v_gene: TRBV7-9; abundance: -
CDR3aa: ASSFLDWGGLGYT; j_gene: TRBJ1-2; v_gene: TRBV7-8; abundance: -
CDR3aa: ASSLVGDGYT; j_gene: TRBJ1-2; v_gene: TRBV7-9; abundance: -
CDR3aa: ASSTERLAAISYNEQF; j_gene: TRBJ2-1; v_gene: TRBV7-2; abundance: -
CDR3aa: ASSLGRHDTQY; j_gene: TRBJ2-3; v_gene: TRBV7-2; abundance: -
CDR3aa: ASSHLAGGGTGELF; j_gene: TRBJ2-2; v_gene: TRBV3-1/TRBV3-2; abundance: once
CDR3aa: ASSYGQGLLSNEQF; j_gene: TRBJ2-1; v_gene: TRBV6-6; abundance: -